This is a list of T cell receptor beta chains from one sample in a study of neurological immune-mediated disorders. Each CDR3 protein gets one entry after TCRdb re-called the 5' RACE reads with MiXCR. This sample yields fewer than 80,000 distinct CDR3 sequences, of which less than 6% are seen a single time; roughly 3.2% belongs to the top ten. Sequencing used PBMCs. Receptors originate from a woman aged 45-65 years with multiple sclerosis. CDR3s include the opening cysteine and the closing phenylalanine or tryptophan. The D gene is left open where the match is weak. A row's size may be missing; if present it is once, few, many or a size class.

D gene: TRBD2; V gene: TRBV5-1; J gene: TRBJ2-3; clone size: many; CDR3 length: 15; CDR3 protein: CASSLDPGGTDTQYF; CDR3 DNA: TGCGCCAGCAGCTTGGATCCCGGGGGGACAGATACGCAGTATTTT
D gene: .; V gene: TRBV20-1; J gene: TRBJ1-2; clone size: many; CDR3 length: 11; CDR3 protein: CSASKEEGYTF; CDR3 DNA: TGCAGTGCCTCCAAGGAAGAAGGCTACACCTTC
D gene: .; V gene: TRBV3-1; J gene: TRBJ1-2; clone size: many; CDR3 length: 15; CDR3 protein: CASSQDTTRNYGYTF; CDR3 DNA: TGTGCCAGCAGCCAAGATACGACGCGTAACTATGGCTACACCTTC
D gene: .; V gene: TRBV5-1; J gene: TRBJ2-1; clone size: few; CDR3 length: 14; CDR3 protein: CASSLSAGQGEQFF; CDR3 DNA: TGCGCCAGCAGCTTATCAGCAGGGCAGGGGGAGCAGTTCTTC
D gene: .; V gene: TRBV5-1; J gene: TRBJ2-2; clone size: many; CDR3 length: 12; CDR3 protein: CASSVSAGELFF; CDR3 DNA: TGCGCCAGCAGTGTTTCTGCCGGGGAGCTGTTTTTT
D gene: .; V gene: TRBV25-1; J gene: TRBJ2-3; clone size: many; CDR3 length: 13; CDR3 protein: CASTDLWADTQYF; CDR3 DNA: TGTGCCAGCACAGACTTGTGGGCAGATACGCAGTATTTT
D gene: TRBD1; V gene: TRBV29-1; J gene: TRBJ2-5; clone size: many; CDR3 length: 13; CDR3 protein: CSVRGQRKETQYF; CDR3 DNA: TGCAGCGTTAGGGGACAGAGAAAAGAGACCCAGTACTTC
D gene: .; V gene: TRBV5-5; J gene: TRBJ1-1; clone size: .; CDR3 length: 14; CDR3 protein: CASSLLGAHTEAFF; CDR3 DNA: TGTGCCAGCAGCTTGCTGGGGGCGCACACTGAAGCTTTCTTT
D gene: TRBD2; V gene: TRBV29-1; J gene: TRBJ2-3; clone size: many; CDR3 length: 13; CDR3 protein: CSVVSGATDTQYF; CDR3 DNA: TGCAGCGTCGTTAGCGGGGCCACAGATACGCAGTATTTT
D gene: .; V gene: TRBV25-1; J gene: TRBJ2-5; clone size: many; CDR3 length: 14; CDR3 protein: CASSEVRQKETQYF; CDR3 DNA: TGTGCCAGCAGTGAAGTTAGACAGAAAGAGACCCAGTACTTC
D gene: .; V gene: TRBV28; J gene: TRBJ1-2; clone size: many; CDR3 length: 15; CDR3 protein: CASKFQGRGNYGYTF; CDR3 DNA: TGTGCCAGCAAGTTTCAGGGAAGGGGTAACTATGGCTACACCTTC
D gene: .; V gene: TRBV2; J gene: TRBJ2-3; clone size: .; CDR3 length: 18; CDR3 protein: CASSVRTGSQNPGDTQYF; CDR3 DNA: TGTGCCAGCAGTGTAAGGACGGGGTCTCAAAACCCCGGGGATACGCAGTATTTT
D gene: TRBD1; V gene: TRBV9; J gene: TRBJ2-3; clone size: medium-sized; CDR3 length: 17; CDR3 protein: CASSPRSRTGVEDTQYF; CDR3 DNA: TGTGCCAGCAGCCCCCGGTCCAGGACAGGGGTGGAAGATACGCAGTATTTT
D gene: .; V gene: TRBV6-2/TRBV6-3; J gene: TRBJ2-2; clone size: many; CDR3 length: 16; CDR3 protein: CASNIRDGLYTGELFF; CDR3 DNA: TGTGCCAGCAACATACGTGACGGACTTTACACCGGGGAGCTGTTTTTT
D gene: .; V gene: TRBV12-3/TRBV12-4; J gene: TRBJ2-2; clone size: .; CDR3 length: 14; CDR3 protein: CASRTSANTGELFF; CDR3 DNA: TGTGCCAGCAGGACCAGCGCGAACACCGGGGAGCTGTTTTTT
D gene: TRBD2; V gene: TRBV13; J gene: TRBJ2-1; clone size: many; CDR3 length: 19; CDR3 protein: CASSLWASGGVRSYNEQFF; CDR3 DNA: TGTGCCAGCAGCTTATGGGCTAGCGGGGGGGTGAGGTCCTACAATGAGCAGTTCTTC
D gene: TRBD2; V gene: TRBV7-9; J gene: TRBJ2-1; clone size: many; CDR3 length: 17; CDR3 protein: CASSPGGTILRGNEQFF; CDR3 DNA: TGTGCCAGCAGCCCTGGCGGGACTATCCTAAGGGGTAATGAGCAGTTCTTC
D gene: TRBD1; V gene: TRBV10-3; J gene: TRBJ1-2; clone size: many; CDR3 length: 16; CDR3 protein: CAISETGQGEGYGYTF; CDR3 DNA: TGTGCCATCAGCGAAACCGGACAGGGTGAGGGCTATGGCTACACCTTC
D gene: TRBD1; V gene: TRBV7-9; J gene: TRBJ1-2; clone size: many; CDR3 length: 15; CDR3 protein: CASSGDLDRVYGYTF; CDR3 DNA: TGTGCCAGCAGCGGCGACCTGGACAGGGTCTATGGCTACACCTTC
D gene: .; V gene: TRBV10-1; J gene: TRBJ1-2; clone size: many; CDR3 length: 9; CDR3 protein: CASRFGYTF; CDR3 DNA: TGCGCCAGCAGGTTTGGCTACACCTTC
D gene: .; V gene: TRBV30; J gene: TRBJ2-2; clone size: many; CDR3 length: 14; CDR3 protein: CAWRADSETGELFF; CDR3 DNA: TGTGCCTGGAGGGCGGACTCAGAGACCGGGGAGCTGTTTTTT
D gene: .; V gene: TRBV29-1; J gene: TRBJ1-1; clone size: many; CDR3 length: 10; CDR3 protein: CSVGGTEAFF; CDR3 DNA: TGCAGCGTGGGGGGTACCGAAGCTTTCTTT
D gene: .; V gene: TRBV30; J gene: TRBJ1-2; clone size: .; CDR3 length: 12; CDR3 protein: CAWSPLDYGYTF; CDR3 DNA: TGTGCCTGGAGTCCCCTTGACTATGGCTACACCTTC
D gene: .; V gene: TRBV6-6; J gene: TRBJ2-3; clone size: many; CDR3 length: 14; CDR3 protein: CASSQGQNTDTQYF; CDR3 DNA: TGTGCCAGCAGTCAGGGACAAAATACAGATACGCAGTATTTT
D gene: .; V gene: TRBV14; J gene: TRBJ1-5; clone size: many; CDR3 length: 13; CDR3 protein: CASSQDDIQPQHF; CDR3 DNA: TGTGCCAGCAGCCAAGATGATATCCAGCCCCAGCATTTT
D gene: .; V gene: TRBV7-9; J gene: TRBJ1-4; clone size: many; CDR3 length: 14; CDR3 protein: CASSDGTSNEKLFF; CDR3 DNA: TGTGCCAGCAGCGACGGGACATCTAATGAAAAACTGTTTTTT
D gene: TRBD2; V gene: TRBV7-9; J gene: TRBJ2-3; clone size: many; CDR3 length: 16; CDR3 protein: CASSQTSGGITDTQYF; CDR3 DNA: TGTGCCAGCAGCCAGACTAGCGGGGGGATCACAGATACGCAGTATTTT
D gene: .; V gene: TRBV20-1; J gene: TRBJ1-2; clone size: many; CDR3 length: 11; CDR3 protein: CSALDSYGYTF; CDR3 DNA: TGCAGTGCCCTTGATAGCTATGGCTACACCTTC
D gene: .; V gene: TRBV7-2; J gene: TRBJ2-1; clone size: many; CDR3 length: 15; CDR3 protein: CASNLVAETYNEQFF; CDR3 DNA: TGTGCCAGCAACTTAGTGGCCGAGACCTACAATGAGCAGTTCTTC
D gene: .; V gene: TRBV5-1; J gene: TRBJ2-5; clone size: once; CDR3 length: 14; CDR3 protein: CASSLETPQETQYF; CDR3 DNA: TGCGCCAGCAGCTTGGAGACTCCACAAGAGACCCAGTACTTC
D gene: .; V gene: TRBV29-1; J gene: TRBJ2-3; clone size: few; CDR3 length: 13; CDR3 protein: CSEQQASTDTQYF; CDR3 DNA: TGCAGCGAGCAACAGGCTAGCACAGATACGCAGTATTTT
D gene: .; V gene: TRBV12-3/TRBV12-4; J gene: TRBJ1-5; clone size: .; CDR3 length: 14; CDR3 protein: CASSLLGEDQPQNF; CDR3 DNA: TGTGCCAGCAGTTTACTAGGGGAGGATCAGCCCCAGAATTTT
D gene: .; V gene: TRBV5-1; J gene: TRBJ2-2; clone size: many; CDR3 length: 15; CDR3 protein: CASSLLGANTGELFF; CDR3 DNA: TGCGCCAGCAGCTTGTTGGGGGCTAACACCGGGGAGCTGTTTTTT
D gene: TRBD1; V gene: TRBV5-6; J gene: TRBJ1-1; clone size: many; CDR3 length: 14; CDR3 protein: CASSWPTGDTEAFF; CDR3 DNA: TGTGCCAGCAGCTGGCCGACAGGGGACACTGAAGCTTTCTTT
D gene: TRBD1; V gene: TRBV7-2; J gene: TRBJ2-3; clone size: many; CDR3 length: 14; CDR3 protein: CASSSGQGADTQYF; CDR3 DNA: TGTGCCAGCAGCTCTGGACAGGGGGCCGATACGCAGTATTTT
D gene: .; V gene: TRBV7-9; J gene: TRBJ1-2; clone size: .; CDR3 length: 14; CDR3 protein: CASSSGRTSSGYTF; CDR3 DNA: TGTGCCAGCAGCTCCGGACGTACAAGCAGCGGCTACACCTTC
D gene: TRBD2; V gene: TRBV5-1; J gene: TRBJ2-3; clone size: many; CDR3 length: 15; CDR3 protein: CASSLRSGGTDTQYF; CDR3 DNA: TGCGCCAGCAGCTTGAGGAGCGGGGGCACAGATACGCAGTATTTT
D gene: .; V gene: TRBV5-1; J gene: TRBJ2-3; clone size: .; CDR3 length: 13; CDR3 protein: CASSSTVSDTQYF; CDR3 DNA: TGCGCCAGCAGCTCGACCGTATCAGATACGCAGTATTTT
D gene: TRBD1; V gene: TRBV5-6; J gene: TRBJ1-1; clone size: many; CDR3 length: 13; CDR3 protein: CASSRRTGPEAFF; CDR3 DNA: TGTGCCAGCAGCCGGCGGACAGGCCCTGAAGCTTTCTTT
D gene: .; V gene: TRBV7-7; J gene: TRBJ2-1; clone size: once; CDR3 length: 13; CDR3 protein: CASSLGLNNEQFF; CDR3 DNA: TGTGCTAGCAGCTTAGGACTGAACAATGAGCAGTTCTTC
D gene: .; V gene: TRBV12-3/TRBV12-4; J gene: TRBJ1-2; clone size: many; CDR3 length: 15; CDR3 protein: CASSTMGSANYGYTF; CDR3 DNA: TGTGCCAGCAGTACTATGGGATCAGCTAACTATGGCTACACCTTC
D gene: .; V gene: TRBV5-6; J gene: TRBJ2-2; clone size: many; CDR3 length: 14; CDR3 protein: CASSLPASTGELFF; CDR3 DNA: TGTGCCAGCAGCTTGCCGGCTAGCACCGGGGAGCTGTTTTTT
D gene: .; V gene: TRBV28; J gene: TRBJ1-4; clone size: many; CDR3 length: 15; CDR3 protein: CASSLVGTYNEKLFF; CDR3 DNA: TGTGCCAGCAGTTTAGTCGGGACATATAATGAAAAACTGTTTTTT
D gene: .; V gene: TRBV9; J gene: TRBJ2-2; clone size: many; CDR3 length: 16; CDR3 protein: CASSVGGEWSSGELFF; CDR3 DNA: TGTGCCAGCAGCGTAGGTGGGGAATGGTCCAGCGGGGAGCTGTTTTTT
D gene: .; V gene: TRBV5-1; J gene: TRBJ2-5; clone size: many; CDR3 length: 11; CDR3 protein: CASGGSETQYF; CDR3 DNA: TGCGCCAGCGGTGGGTCGGAGACCCAGTACTTC
D gene: .; V gene: TRBV7-8; J gene: TRBJ2-7; clone size: many; CDR3 length: 15; CDR3 protein: CASSLRTESSYEQYF; CDR3 DNA: TGTGCCAGCAGCCTCCGGACAGAAAGCTCCTACGAGCAGTACTTC
D gene: .; V gene: TRBV5-6; J gene: TRBJ1-5; clone size: few; CDR3 length: 13; CDR3 protein: CASSPGGNQPQNF; CDR3 DNA: TGTGCCAGCAGCCCAGGAGGCAATCAGCCCCAGAATTTT
D gene: .; V gene: TRBV5-1; J gene: TRBJ1-3; clone size: many; CDR3 length: 15; CDR3 protein: CASSLIEAGGNTIYF; CDR3 DNA: TGCGCCAGCAGCTTGATTGAGGCAGGAGGAAACACCATATATTTT
D gene: .; V gene: TRBV2; J gene: TRBJ1-1; clone size: few; CDR3 length: 12; CDR3 protein: CATTGFNTEAFF; CDR3 DNA: TGTGCCACAACAGGGTTTAACACTGAAGCTTTCTTT
D gene: .; V gene: TRBV7-2; J gene: TRBJ2-5; clone size: many; CDR3 length: 14; CDR3 protein: CASSSTRGGETQYF; CDR3 DNA: TGTGCCAGCAGCTCCACTAGAGGGGGGGAGACCCAGTACTTC
D gene: TRBD1; V gene: TRBV27; J gene: TRBJ2-5; clone size: many; CDR3 length: 14; CDR3 protein: CASSPTRGLETQYF; CDR3 DNA: TGTGCCAGCAGTCCCACCAGGGGGCTTGAGACCCAGTACTTC
D gene: .; V gene: TRBV7-2; J gene: TRBJ2-5; clone size: many; CDR3 length: 14; CDR3 protein: CASSLNGDQETQYF; CDR3 DNA: TGTGCCAGCAGCTTAAACGGGGACCAAGAGACCCAGTACTTC
D gene: TRBD2; V gene: TRBV20-1; J gene: TRBJ2-3; clone size: .; CDR3 length: 14; CDR3 protein: CSASAGGAADTQYF; CDR3 DNA: TGCAGTGCTAGCGCGGGGGGGGCTGCAGATACGCAGTATTTT
D gene: .; V gene: TRBV12-3/TRBV12-4; J gene: TRBJ1-2; clone size: many; CDR3 length: 13; CDR3 protein: CASSSDGYYGYTF; CDR3 DNA: TGTGCCAGCAGTTCGGACGGTTACTATGGCTACACCTTC
D gene: .; V gene: TRBV14; J gene: TRBJ2-5; clone size: many; CDR3 length: 15; CDR3 protein: CASSQAPPYQETQYF; CDR3 DNA: TGTGCCAGCAGCCAAGCCCCCCCGTACCAAGAGACCCAGTACTTC